Each of the 21 T cell receptor beta chains below was sequenced from the same sample in a study of T cells in narcolepsy. TCRdb keeps only in-frame clones here, not all; method: immunoSEQ multiplex PCR. The sample carries 20,000 to 25,000 clones, 84% recorded once. Specimen: CD45RA- memory CD4+ T cells from PBMCs. All receptors come from a human donor with narcolepsy.

This clone was counted a few times. V and J are TRBV29-1 and TRBJ2-7; 7 bases are a match to TRBD2. Germline-derived CDR1 and CDR2 are SQVTM and ANQGSEA. The length of the CDR3 is 15 residues. The junction had 10 bases not matched to a gene; V was cut back by 5 bases and J by 0 bases. This CDR3 reads CSVRVRGGPSYEQYF. The CDR3 DNA follows: TGCAGCGTTAGGGTGAGGGGAGGGCCCTCCTACGAGCAGTACTTC.

This chain connects TRBV7-6 to TRBJ1-4; D call uncertain. Trimming removed 5 bases from V and 0 bases from J, with 10 bases in between. Germline V gene data show CDR1 as SGHVS and CDR2 as FNYEAQ. The CDR3 consists of 15 residues. The CDR3: CASSPSGSTNEKLFF. CDR3 in DNA: TGTGCCAGCAGCCCATCGGGGTCAACTAATGAAAAACTGTTTTTT.

The CDR3 DNA sequence: TGTGCCAGCAGCCGACTAGCGGAAGAGACCCAGTACTTC. This gives the protein CASSRLAEETQYF. J is TRBJ2-5 and V is TRBV14; 9 bases align to TRBD2. The CDR3 covers 13 residues. J gave up 3 bases and V 4 bases, and 0 bases lay outside the gene matches. CDR1 and CDR2 (germline): SGHDN, FVKESK.

V is TRBV28 and J is TRBJ2-2; TRBD1 matches 7 bases. J lost 1 base, V lost 4 bases, and 6 bases had no gene match. Germline-derived CDR1 and CDR2 are MDHEN and SYDVKM. The CDR3 loop spans 16 amino acids. The CDR3 reads CASSSGQTQNTGELFF. In nucleotides, the CDR3 is TGTGCCAGCAGTTCGGGACAGACCCAGAACACCGGGGAGCTGTTTTTT.

The rearrangement uses TRBV6-5 and TRBJ1-5; D is unclear. V dropped 6 bases and J dropped 1 base, with 10 bases sitting between them. Per the germline V gene, CDR1 is MNHEY and CDR2 is SVGAGI. The CDR3 runs 14 residues. The CDR3 sequence: CASRGFGSNQPQHF. The CDR3 region has the DNA TGTGCCAGCAGGGGATTTGGAAGCAATCAGCCCCAGCATTTT.

The V gene is TRBV6-5, the J gene TRBJ2-7, with TRBD1 identical over 9 bases. The CDR3 totals 12 residues. Trimming at V came to 10 bases and at J to 3 bases, leaving 4 bases not matched to a gene. Germline CDR1 and CDR2: MNHEY and SVGAGI. CDR3 sequence: CATRQGDYEQYF. Written as DNA, the CDR3 is TGTGCCACACGACAGGGGGACTACGAGCAGTACTTC.

To note about this clone: The junction shows a germline mismatch at one end, possibly a read error. The sample carries other DNA sequences with the same CDR3. This chain links TRBV6-1 with TRBJ1-5, with 8 bases that match TRBD1. Germline-derived CDR1 and CDR2 are MNHNS and SASEGT. The CDR3 is 15 amino acids. The CDR3 region is CASSEGPGQVQPQHF. The DNA for the CDR3 is TGTGCCAGTAGTGAAGGACCGGGACAGGTTCAGCCCCAGCATTTT.

This rearrangement joins TRBV7-2 to TRBJ2-7, with D uncertain. The germline V gene encodes CDR1 SGHTA and CDR2 FQGNSA. V gave up 5 bases and J gave up 3 bases, with 5 bases separating them. The CDR3 is made up of 11 amino acids. The CDR3 DNA is TGTGCCAGCAGCCCCGACTACGAGCAGTACTTC. The encoded protein is CASSPDYEQYF. Supplemented by reference TRBV7-2 and TRBJ2-7, the full variable domain reads GAGVSQSPSNKVTEKGKDVELRCDPISGHTALYWYRQSLGQGLEFLIYFQGNSAPDKSGLPSDRFSAERTGGSVSTLTIQRTQQEDSAVYLCASSPDYEQYFGPGTRLTVT.

The chain combines TRBV29-1 with TRBJ2-1; D remains unclear. V lost 8 bases to trimming and J lost 3 bases, with 17 bases between them. Looked up from germline, CDR1 is SQVTM and CDR2 is ANQGSEA. The CDR3 covers 14 residues. CDR3 in amino acids: CSLKDRAYYNEQFF. The CDR3 DNA sequence: TGCAGCCTGAAGGATAGGGCCTACTACAATGAGCAGTTCTTC.

V and J are TRBV28 and TRBJ2-7, with D uncertain. The germline CDR1 and CDR2 sequences are MDHEN and SYDVKM. The length of the CDR3 is 12 residues. V gave up 6 bases and J gave up 3 bases, with 9 bases separating them. CDR3 in amino acids: CASSRDIYEQYF. Written as DNA, the CDR3 is TGTGCCAGCAGCCGAGATATCTACGAGCAGTACTTC.

J is TRBJ2-1 and V is TRBV7-2; 14 bases match TRBD2. CDR1 and CDR2 from the germline V gene are SGHTA and FQGNSA. With 5 bases clipped from V and 12 bases from J, the junction kept 9 bases outside the gene matches. The CDR3 loop spans 15 amino acids. The CDR3 reads CASSEGLAGALAQFF. CDR3 bases: TGTGCCAGCAGCGAGGGACTAGCGGGAGCCCTTGCGCAGTTCTTC. Looking up the rest from reference TRBV7-2 and TRBJ2-1 gives the full variable domain: GAGVSQSPSNKVTEKGKDVELRCDPISGHTALYWYRQSLGQGLEFLIYFQGNSAPDKSGLPSDRFSAERTGGSVSTLTIQRTQQEDSAVYLCASSEGLAGALAQFFGPGTRLTVL.

The chain joins TRBV5-4 to TRBJ2-3, with D possibly being TRBD1 or TRBD2 (5 bases each). The germline CDR1 and CDR2 sequences are SGHNT and YYREEE (reference sequence). Trimming cost V 0 bases and J 7 bases, with 15 bases left between them. The CDR3 has 15 residues. The CDR3 is CASSLVLGVSNTQYF. CDR3 bases: TGTGCCAGCAGCTTGGTACTAGGGGTGTCAAATACGCAGTATTTT.

This clone was seen a handful of times. V and J are TRBV6-1 and TRBJ1-5; D unclear. Looked up from germline, CDR1 is MNHNS and CDR2 is SASEGT. This CDR3 is built from 11 residues. Trimming removed 2 bases from V and 12 bases from J, with 8 bases in between. CDR3 DNA: TGTGCCAGCAGTGAAACCTCGTACCAGCATTTT. Translation: CASSETSYQHF.

This chain links TRBV21-1 with TRBJ2-7; TRBD1, the table's D call, lacks a check against the DNA. TRBV21-1 is designated a pseudogene. The CDR3 spans 16 residues. The CDR3 DNA sequence: TGTGCCAGCAGCAAAGAACTCCATGGGGCAGTGTACGAGCAGTACTTC. This translates into CASSKELHGAVYEQYF.

This clone is a singleton in its sample. The rearrangement links TRBV7-2 to TRBJ2-7, with TRBD1 as a possible D gene (5 bases). Trimming removed 0 bases from V and 1 base from J, with 10 bases in between. Germline lookup yields CDR1 SGHTA and CDR2 FQGNSA. This CDR3 is built from 15 residues. CDR3: CASSLAGARSYEQYF. The CDR3 nucleotides are TGTGCCAGCAGCTTAGCAGGGGCCAGGTCCTACGAGCAGTACTTC.

Points on this clone: A junction boundary mismatches the germline segment, possibly from a read error. The rearrangement uses TRBV6-5 and TRBJ1-2, with D possibly matching TRBD1 (5 bases). The CDR3 contains 15 residues. The germline V gene has CDR1 MNHEY and CDR2 SVGAGI. The CDR3 DNA follows: TGTGTCAGCAGTTTAGAAGCGGGGCAGTCCCGAGGCTACACCTTC. Protein product: CVSSLEAGQSRGYTF.

Notes on this clone: The identical CDR3 is also encoded by other nucleotide sequences in the sample. This chain links TRBV5-8 with TRBJ1-5; D is uncertain. The germline V gene has CDR1 SGHTS and CDR2 YDEGEE. The CDR3 totals 14 residues. Trimming took 2 bases from V and 7 from J, leaving 13 bases between them. In DNA form, the CDR3 reads TGTGCCAGCAGCTTCGGAAGGGATGGGCAGCCCCAGCATTTT. Its protein is CASSFGRDGQPQHF.

The CDR3 DNA is TGTGCCAGCAGTTTGGGTGGGGGGTCTGGTAATGAAAAACTGTTTTTT. It translates to CASSLGGGSGNEKLFF. The V call is TRBV28, the J call TRBJ1-4; weak D call: TRBD1 (5 bases). Germline lookup yields CDR1 MDHEN and CDR2 SYDVKM. The CDR3 covers 16 residues. Trimming took off 3 bases at V and 4 bases at J, with 15 bases between the two ends.

The chain joins TRBV7-2 to TRBJ2-7; tentative D call: TRBD1 (5 bases). CDR1 SGHTA and CDR2 FQGNSA come from the germline V gene. Trimming took 1 base from V and 3 from J, leaving 13 bases between them. CDR3 length: 15 residues. CDR3 sequence: CASSLDLSGIYEQYF. CDR3 in DNA: TGTGCCAGCAGCTTAGATTTGTCAGGGATCTACGAGCAGTACTTC.

The chain links TRBV6-1 to TRBJ2-1, with 11 bases fitting TRBD2. Germline loops: CDR1 MNHNS, CDR2 SASEGT. Losses at the gene ends were 6 bases for V and 12 bases for J; bases not matched to a gene: 13. CDR3 length equals 15 residues. Here the CDR3 reads CASRPPRLAGLRQFF. Here the CDR3 DNA reads TGTGCCAGCAGGCCCCCCAGACTAGCGGGGTTACGGCAGTTCTTC.

V and J are TRBV18 and TRBJ2-1, with unresolved D. Trimming took off 6 bases at V and 4 bases at J, with 19 bases between the two ends. This CDR3 spans 16 amino acids. Germline CDR1 reads KGHSH; CDR2 reads LQKENI. CDR3 amino acids: CASSPLDSQLYNEQFF. CDR3 sequence (DNA): TGTGCCAGCTCCCCCTTAGACTCACAGCTTTACAATGAGCAGTTCTTC.